The subject of this entry is one T cell receptor (beta chain). Antigen: not known. Germline CDR1 is DFQATT and CDR2 is SNEGSKA (reference sequence). V lost 4 bases and J 1 base, leaving 13 bases between the germline ends. This CDR3 is built from 14 residues. TCRdb itself ran the 5' RACE reads through MiXCR, one entry per CDR3 protein. The sample comprises 50,000 or so distinct CDR3 sequences, 9.3% of which are singletons, and 12% rests with the top ten. This sample is part of a study of T-cell memory formation after mild COVID-19. Study-level points and caveats: Whereas later expanders leaned CD4+, clones contracting day 15 to 85 showed a balanced CD4/CD8 makeup. Contracting CD4+ clones lay largely in CM and EM, with CD8+ ones residing in EMRA. Certain responding clones were present in pre-infection memory, suggesting participation of cross-reactive memory.

Input material: PBMCs or a T cell subset sorted from them (not recorded which). This chain uses TRBV20-1 with TRBJ1-1; no clear D gene. The source is an adult woman who had mild COVID-19 (a few samples of this study predate the infection). Cell type and time point are not known. CDR3 DNA sequence: TGCAGTGCTAAGGACCCCAGAGCGAACACTGAAGCTTTCTTT. Translation gives CSAKDPRANTEAFF.